Sequencing of this T cell receptor (beta chain) was carried out in a study of cytomegalovirus exposure and HLA in healthy donors (TCRdb year 2017). Notes on the research overall: An earlier analysis of some 500 of the donors reported 276 Gb of sequence data and about 100 million unique TCR beta sequences from 150 million to 200 million T cells. Around 300 gigabases of sequencing data and 78 million or so unique TCR sequences were included in an early release covering 550 to 800 HLA-typed donors. Of the roughly 400 genotyped donors, roughly 85% fell in the genetic ancestry cluster associated with self-reported Caucasian donors. The study was designed to test whether signatures of past pathogen exposure could be identified by cataloging public T cell receptors. The study profiled the T cell repertoires of hundreds of subjects by immunosequencing and related them to cytomegalovirus serostatus. In addition to the first cohort of around 670 subjects, a separate validation cohort of around 110 different subjects was used. High-throughput TCR immunosequencing, statistical association of individual TCRs with disease status, and machine learning were combined to predict cytomegalovirus infection status. A later analysis re-examined previously published TCR beta repertoires from about 670 donors and added high-resolution HLA genotyping to investigate patterns of TCR occurrence. Rather than drawing on any new phenotypic data, the later analysis identified candidate immune exposures from TCR beta sequences and the way those sequences occurred across donors. In an earlier analysis of more than 550 of the donors, high-throughput TCR beta sequencing was used to judge whether each TCR beta V gene segment behaved as functional or pseudogenic. Donor age, sex, ethnicity and CMV serostatus were compiled alongside the repertoire data. Genome-wide SNP genotypes for about 55% of the roughly 670 donors were used in a later genetic analysis, which treated that subset as a discovery cohort. Every repertoire in the discovery cohort had been generated on one and the same sequencing platform. HLA typing included class I and class II loci at four-digit resolution. Typing coverage varied by locus: about 620-640 donors for A, B, C, DRB1 and DQB1; roughly 520 for DQA1; some 610 for DPA1; more than 450 for DPB1. Roughly 5 DR-DQ haplotypes were treated as single units for association and clustering because of strong linkage in the cohort. Among 300 to 500 genotyped donors of the cohort, an average of approximately 220,000 unique TCR beta nucleotide sequences was sequenced per donor, of which about 18% were non-productive.

The cohort was made up of around 720 healthy bone marrow donors. Cohort members were all nominally healthy when sampled, although unrecorded immune exposures were likely present. The donor was CMV seronegative and was included in the group of a few hundred seronegative cohort members. A peripheral blood sample was collected from each donor, and TCR beta sequencing was performed on peripheral blood mononuclear cells. The Qiagen DNeasy Blood Extraction Kit was used to extract genomic DNA from the blood cell samples. The CDR3 measures 13 amino acids from cysteine to phenylalanine. Only CDR3 DNA remains: 39 bases, in frame from the first base. V loses 4 bases, J loses 6 bases, and the germline ends lie 12 bases apart. The germline V gene sets CDR1 to LGHNA and CDR2 to YNFKEQ. What the research found in general, with its limitations: A further reported finding was that TCR beta sequences accurately predicted the HLA-A and HLA-B alleles for most subjects in the first cohort. The cohort was sequenced for TCR beta chains only, and without alpha or paired-chain data the features that could be detected were limited. A later analysis associated roughly 17,000 TCR beta sequences with specific HLA alleles at a false discovery rate of 0.05. Roughly uniform sequencing depth across donors was assumed in presence/absence analyses, although this assumption may not hold. In the study, around 160 TCR beta chains were listed as associated with cytomegalovirus. The classifier was reported to diagnose cytomegalovirus status with high specificity and sensitivity in both the original cohort and the validation cohort. The authors suggested that the approach could potentially be extended to other disease states and immunological phenotypes. Correlated functional status among segregating V segments might be attributable to linkage disequilibrium, but an unknown experimental factor could not be ruled out. In a later analysis, most CMV-associated TCR beta chains were found to appear HLA-restricted, with HLA associations seemingly driven largely by CMV exposure. In a later analysis, HLA-associated TCR beta chains were found to be more clonally expanded and to have lower generation probabilities than equally common non-associated chains. In a later analysis, the rate of TCR association differed among HLA loci, with DRB1 alleles having the most associated TCRs and HLA-C alleles having the fewest. An earlier analysis of 587 of the donors showed that most TCR beta V segments appeared in productive rearrangements either about 87% or about 30% of the time, which broadly matched IMGT annotations. Because counts were too low, some 17 rarely observed V segments, including chromosome 9 orphons, were excluded from the earlier analysis of several hundred of the donors. CMV serostatus was the only immune exposure information available for the cohort. Most TCR sequences were seen in very few donors, while some public TCRs were found in many individuals. In vitro tests confirmed that a few of the cytomegalovirus-associated TCR beta chains recognize cytomegalovirus antigens. Assigning TCR associations to individual alleles was difficult when HLA alleles, especially DR and DQ, strongly co-occurred. Because the 87-base-pair reads could not distinguish some IMGT-functional V segments, including TRBV6-2 and TRBV6-3, those segments were excluded. Several of the top co-occurrence clusters appeared to be linked to parvovirus B19, influenza, CMV and Epstein-Barr virus, according to a later analysis. According to a later genetic analysis, donors in an Asian-associated ancestry cluster had fewer N-insertions in productive TCRs than the approximately 700-donor mean. The sequencing pipeline was judged likely to have produced a cluster of highly shared sequence variants as a technical artifact. Because HLA typing was unavailable for some donors at each locus, only the typed subset was used in association tests. An association between a missense DCLRE1C variant and V-gene and J-gene trimming of TCR beta chains was found in a later genetic analysis and replicated in an independent cohort.

Library preparation employed the immunoSEQ multiplex PCR assay. A mixture of 60 forward primers for TCR Vbeta segments and 13 reverse primers for TCR Jbeta segments was used in the multiplex PCR. The CDR3 region of rearranged TCR beta genes was amplified from genomic DNA with a multiplex PCR assay. The Illumina HiSeq System was used to sequence the amplified TCR beta libraries as 87-base-pair reads. Per the authors' processing: A later analysis tallied tens of millions of unique TCR beta chains across the 666 repertoires, and approximately 12 million of those chains were shared by two or more donors. A nearest-neighbor algorithm error-corrected the raw reads and collapsed the reads into unique sequences, merging closely related sequences to remove PCR and sequencing errors. Alignment of CDR3 sequences to IMGT reference sequences was used to assign V, D and J gene segments. For a sequence to be retained, a match of at least six nucleotides was required to both a V gene segment and a J gene segment. Rearrangements were called productive when the CDR3 lacked stop codons and stayed in frame with V and J; all others were non-productive. CDR3 was defined by IMGT convention, running from the second conserved V-encoded cysteine to the conserved J-encoded phenylalanine. The earlier analysis of about 590 of the donors excluded sequences that lacked an unambiguous match to a single V gene segment. An earlier analysis of 587 of the donors classified V segments as functional when productive rearrangements were above 56.7% and as segregating when the standard deviation between donors was above 5%. A statistical classification framework was built to diagnose cytomegalovirus status from the catalog of TCR beta chain sequences. In a later analysis, V and J genes were assigned by comparing TCR nucleotide sequences against IMGT/GENE-DB human TR gene sequences. In a later analysis, CDR3 sequences and most-parsimonious VDJ recombination scenarios were assigned using the TCRdist pipeline. A later analysis defined each TCR beta chain by its CDR3 amino acid sequence plus V-gene family, and excluded reads lacking a unique V-gene family. A later analysis removed several hundred highly shared, low-generation-probability nucleotide sequences to deal with suspected cross-contamination and a sequencing artifact. In a later analysis, a clonal expansion index was calculated for each public chain from normalized within-repertoire ranks of inferred template counts. A later analysis computed generation probabilities with a VDJ recombination model fitted to out-of-frame rearrangements, and checked the results against IGoR. In a later analysis, TCR-TCR, TCR-HLA and TCR-CMV co-occurrence was scored with hypergeometric tests, and a repertoire-size bias correction was applied to TCR pairs. False discovery rates were estimated in a later analysis by permuting HLA or CMV assignments 20 times. In a later analysis, co-occurring TCRs were grouped using DBSCAN, with TCRdist sequence similarity added in when clustering inside HLA-allele-positive subsets. Repertoires with fewer than 30,000 or more than 120,000 public chains, plus five repertoires with anomalous nucleotide sharing, were excluded from co-occurrence clustering. Held by TCRdb, this immuneACCESS table contains in-frame sequences only and omits some clones. Under half of the omission traces to an unresolved V gene where checked; the cause of the rest is unknown. The V and J calls and the clone size are those of that table, but D and trimming were determined from the DNA. For this sample the table gives about 200,000 clones, of which around 77% were detected only once. About 2.8% of the sample is held by the ten biggest clonotypes.

Turning to this clone: Its target antigen remains unknown. Base qualities are missing; no much larger clone stands one base away.

The chain is made from TRBV4-2 and TRBJ1-2, with the D gene not confidently named. The clonotype was recovered from a woman in her twenties or thirties in good health and CMV-seronegative. The sequencing input was PBMCs. The sequence in DNA is TGTGCCAGCAGCCCTAGGGAGGAGCATGGCTACACCTTC. This sequence encodes CASSPREEHGYTF.